This T cell receptor (beta chain) comes out of a study of sequential checkpoint blockade in melanoma. The CDR3 has 17 residues. The V end was cut by 1 base, the J end by 3 bases, with 18 bases between. Germline loops: CDR1 LGHNA, CDR2 YNFKEQ. Clones were read by immunoSEQ multiplex PCR, and TCRdb kept only the in-frame ones, dropping some. This table holds 27,000 or so clones, about 77% found once. Treatment specified: randomized to nivolumab then ipilimumab (arm A) or the reverse (arm B). From thawed PBMCs, live CD3+CD8+ cells negative for CD19 and CD56 were sorted. Source: CD8+ T cells sorted from blood (inferred from file names), taken from a patient given nivolumab and ipilimumab in sequence. The chain is built from TRBV4-2 and TRBJ1-1; a weak D match, TRBD1 (6 bases). The sequence was obtained from a human donor with melanoma. The CDR3 protein is CASSQVGAGAADTEAFF. In DNA, the CDR3 is TGTGCCAGCAGCCAAGTGGGGGCAGGAGCCGCGGACACTGAAGCTTTCTTT.